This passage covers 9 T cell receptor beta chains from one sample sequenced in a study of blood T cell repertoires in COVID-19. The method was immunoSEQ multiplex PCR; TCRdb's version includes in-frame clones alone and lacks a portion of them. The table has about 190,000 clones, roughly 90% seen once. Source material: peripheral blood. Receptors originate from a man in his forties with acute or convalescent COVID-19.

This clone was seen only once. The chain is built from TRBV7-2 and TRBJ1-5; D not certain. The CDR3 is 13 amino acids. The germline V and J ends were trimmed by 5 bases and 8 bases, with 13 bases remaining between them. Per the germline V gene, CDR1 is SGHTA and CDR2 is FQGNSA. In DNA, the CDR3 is TGTGCCAGCAGCCCCGACCCCGGGGAGCCCCAGCATTTT. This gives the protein CASSPDPGEPQHF.

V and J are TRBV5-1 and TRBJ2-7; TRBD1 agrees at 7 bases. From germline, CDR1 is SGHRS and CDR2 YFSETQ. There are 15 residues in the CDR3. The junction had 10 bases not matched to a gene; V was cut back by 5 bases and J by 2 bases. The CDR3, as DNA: TGCGCCAGCAGTCTTCTTACAGGGGCCCCCTACGAGCAGTACTTC. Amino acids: CASSLLTGAPYEQYF.

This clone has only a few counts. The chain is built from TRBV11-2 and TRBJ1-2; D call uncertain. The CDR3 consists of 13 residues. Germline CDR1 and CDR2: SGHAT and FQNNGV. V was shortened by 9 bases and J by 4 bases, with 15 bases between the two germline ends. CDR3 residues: CASAGISSYGYTF. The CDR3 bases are TGTGCCAGTGCGGGGATCTCCTCCTATGGCTACACCTTC.

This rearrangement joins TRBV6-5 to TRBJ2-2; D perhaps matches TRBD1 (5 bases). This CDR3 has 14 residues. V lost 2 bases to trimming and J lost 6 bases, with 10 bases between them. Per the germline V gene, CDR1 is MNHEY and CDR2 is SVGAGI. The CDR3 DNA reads TGTGCCAGCAGTTACGTGACACAGGCCGGGGAGCTGTTTTTT. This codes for CASSYVTQAGELFF.

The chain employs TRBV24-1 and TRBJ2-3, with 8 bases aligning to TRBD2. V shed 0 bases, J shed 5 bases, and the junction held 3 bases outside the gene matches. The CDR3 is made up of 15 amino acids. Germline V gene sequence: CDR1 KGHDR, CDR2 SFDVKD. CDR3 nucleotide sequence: TGTGCCACCAGTGATTTGCGGGGGGGCTTAGATACGCAGTATTTT. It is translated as CATSDLRGGLDTQYF.

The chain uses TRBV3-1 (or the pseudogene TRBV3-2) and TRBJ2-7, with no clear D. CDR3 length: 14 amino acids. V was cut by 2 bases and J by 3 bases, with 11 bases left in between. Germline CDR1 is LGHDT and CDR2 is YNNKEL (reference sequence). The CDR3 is CASSQLYKDYEQYF. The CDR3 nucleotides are TGTGCCAGCAGCCAACTTTACAAAGACTACGAGCAGTACTTC.

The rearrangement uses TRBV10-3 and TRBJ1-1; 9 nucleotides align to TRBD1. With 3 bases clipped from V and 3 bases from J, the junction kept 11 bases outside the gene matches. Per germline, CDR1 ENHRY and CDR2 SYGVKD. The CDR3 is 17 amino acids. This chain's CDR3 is CAISDPGTGNRDTEAFF. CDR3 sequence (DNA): TGTGCCATCAGTGACCCCGGGACAGGGAATCGGGACACTGAAGCTTTCTTT.

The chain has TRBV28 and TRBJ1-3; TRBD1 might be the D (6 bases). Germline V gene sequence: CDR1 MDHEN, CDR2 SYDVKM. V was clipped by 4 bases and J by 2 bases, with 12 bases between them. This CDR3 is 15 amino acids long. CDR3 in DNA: TGTGCCAGCAGTTGGGACACGGCTGCTGGAAACACCATATATTTT. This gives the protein CASSWDTAAGNTIYF.

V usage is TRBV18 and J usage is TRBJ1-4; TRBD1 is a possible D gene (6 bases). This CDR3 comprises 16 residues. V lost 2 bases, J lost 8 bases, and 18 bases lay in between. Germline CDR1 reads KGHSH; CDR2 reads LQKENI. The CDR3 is CASSPGGGRGEEKLFF. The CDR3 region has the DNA TGTGCCAGCTCACCAGGGGGTGGCAGGGGAGAAGAAAAACTGTTTTTT.